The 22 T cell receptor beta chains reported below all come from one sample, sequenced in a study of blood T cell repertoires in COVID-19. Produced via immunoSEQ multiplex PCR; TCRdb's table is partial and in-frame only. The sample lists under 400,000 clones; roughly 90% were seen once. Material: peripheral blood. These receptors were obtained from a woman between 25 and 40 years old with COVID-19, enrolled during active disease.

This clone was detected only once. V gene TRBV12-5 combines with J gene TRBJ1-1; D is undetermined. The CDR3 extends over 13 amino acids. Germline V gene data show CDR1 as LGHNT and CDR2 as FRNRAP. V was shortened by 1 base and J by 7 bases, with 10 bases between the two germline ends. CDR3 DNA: TGTGCTAGTGGTTTGGGGGGTGGGAGTGAAGCTTTCTTT. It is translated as CASGLGGGSEAFF. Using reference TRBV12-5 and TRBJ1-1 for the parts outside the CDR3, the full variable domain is DARVTQTPRHKVTEMGQEVTMRCQPILGHNTVFWYRQTMMQGLELLAYFRNRAPLDDSGMPKDRFSAEMPDATLATLKIQPSEPRDSAVYFCASGLGGGSEAFFGQGTRLTVV.

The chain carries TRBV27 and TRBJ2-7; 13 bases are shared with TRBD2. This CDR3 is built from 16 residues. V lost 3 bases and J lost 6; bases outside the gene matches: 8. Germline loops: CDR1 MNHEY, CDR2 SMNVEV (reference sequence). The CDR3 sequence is CASSFSGTSGITEQYF. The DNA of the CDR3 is TGTGCCAGCAGTTTTTCCGGGACTAGCGGGATCACCGAGCAGTACTTC.

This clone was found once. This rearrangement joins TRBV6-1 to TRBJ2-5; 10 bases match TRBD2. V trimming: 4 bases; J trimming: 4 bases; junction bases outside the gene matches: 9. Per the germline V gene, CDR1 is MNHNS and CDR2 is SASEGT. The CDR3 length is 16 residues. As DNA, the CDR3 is TGTGCCAGCAGTGCGACTAGCGGGCGCCGGGGAGAGACCCAGTACTTC. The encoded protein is CASSATSGRRGETQYF.

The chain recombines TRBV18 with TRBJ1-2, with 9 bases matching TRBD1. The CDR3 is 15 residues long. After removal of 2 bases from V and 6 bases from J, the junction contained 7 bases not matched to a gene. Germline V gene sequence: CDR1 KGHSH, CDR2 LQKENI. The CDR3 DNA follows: TGTGCCAGCTCACCAGGACAGGGGTTGGTGGATGGCTACACCTTC. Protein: CASSPGQGLVDGYTF. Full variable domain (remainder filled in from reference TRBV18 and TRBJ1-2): NAGVMQNPRHLVRRRGQEARLRCSPMKGHSHVYWYRQLPEEGLKFMVYLQKENIIDESGMPKERFSAEFPKEGPSILRIQQVVRGDSAAYFCASSPGQGLVDGYTFGSGTRLTVV.

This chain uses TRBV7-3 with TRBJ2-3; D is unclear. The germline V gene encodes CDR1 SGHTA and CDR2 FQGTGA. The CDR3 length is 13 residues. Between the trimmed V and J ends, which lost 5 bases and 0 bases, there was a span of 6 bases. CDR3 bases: TGTGCCAGCAGCATTTCTAGCACAGATACGCAGTATTTT. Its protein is CASSISSTDTQYF.

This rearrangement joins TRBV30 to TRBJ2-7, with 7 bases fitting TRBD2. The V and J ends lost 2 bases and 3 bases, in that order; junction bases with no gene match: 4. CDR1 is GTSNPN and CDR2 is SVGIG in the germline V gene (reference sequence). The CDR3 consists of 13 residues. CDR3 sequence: CAWSWVAGYEQYF. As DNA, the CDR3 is TGTGCCTGGAGTTGGGTAGCGGGCTACGAGCAGTACTTC. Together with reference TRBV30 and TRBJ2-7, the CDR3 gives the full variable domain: SQTIHQWPATLVQPVGSPLSLECTVEGTSNPNLYWYRQAAGRGLQLLFYSVGIGQISSEVPQNLSASRPQDRQFILSSKKLLLSDSGFYLCAWSWVAGYEQYFGPGTRLTVT.

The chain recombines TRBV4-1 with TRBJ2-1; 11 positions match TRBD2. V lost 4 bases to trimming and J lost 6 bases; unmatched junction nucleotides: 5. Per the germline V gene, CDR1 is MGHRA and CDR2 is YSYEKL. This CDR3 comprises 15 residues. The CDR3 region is CASSLGTSGRNEQFF. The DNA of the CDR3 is TGCGCCAGCAGCCTCGGGACTAGCGGACGCAATGAGCAGTTCTTC.

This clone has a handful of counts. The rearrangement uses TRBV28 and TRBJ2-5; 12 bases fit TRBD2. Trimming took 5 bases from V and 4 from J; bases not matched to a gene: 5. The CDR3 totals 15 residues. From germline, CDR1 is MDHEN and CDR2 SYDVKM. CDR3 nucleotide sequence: TGTGCCAGCAGTCCCCCGGGACTAGCGGGAGAGACCCAGTACTTC. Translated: CASSPPGLAGETQYF.

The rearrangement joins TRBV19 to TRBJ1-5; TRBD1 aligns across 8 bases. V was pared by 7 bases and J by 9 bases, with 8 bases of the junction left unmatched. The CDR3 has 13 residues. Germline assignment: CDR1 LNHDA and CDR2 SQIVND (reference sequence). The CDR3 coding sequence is TGTGCCAGTAAGGCAGGGGGCGTGGGGCCCCAGCATTTT. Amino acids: CASKAGGVGPQHF.

The CDR3 DNA reads TGTGCCAGCAGCGTATCTCAGTACAATGAGCAGTTCTTC. It encodes CASSVSQYNEQFF. This chain connects TRBV9 to TRBJ2-1; D is undetermined. V shed 1 base and J shed 4 bases, with 6 bases lying between them. In germline, CDR1 is SGDLS, CDR2 YYNGEE. The CDR3 contains 13 residues.

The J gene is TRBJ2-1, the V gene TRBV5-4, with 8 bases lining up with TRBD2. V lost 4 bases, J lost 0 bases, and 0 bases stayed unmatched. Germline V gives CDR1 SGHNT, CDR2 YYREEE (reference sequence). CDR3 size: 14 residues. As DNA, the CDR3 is TGTGCCAGCAGCGCGGGAGGCTCCTACAATGAGCAGTTCTTC. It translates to CASSAGGSYNEQFF.

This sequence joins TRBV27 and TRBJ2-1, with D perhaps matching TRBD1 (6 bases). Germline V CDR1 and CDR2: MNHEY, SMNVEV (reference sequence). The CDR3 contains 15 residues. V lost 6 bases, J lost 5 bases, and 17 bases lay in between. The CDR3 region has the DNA TGTGCCAGCAGGCCGTTATCGACAGGTCACAATGAGCAGTTCTTC. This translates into CASRPLSTGHNEQFF.

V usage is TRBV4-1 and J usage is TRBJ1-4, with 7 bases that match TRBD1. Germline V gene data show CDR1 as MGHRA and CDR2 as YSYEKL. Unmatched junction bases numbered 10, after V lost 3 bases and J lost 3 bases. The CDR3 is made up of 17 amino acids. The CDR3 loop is CASSQRGQGSSNEKLFF. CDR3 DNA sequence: TGCGCCAGCAGCCAGAGGGGGCAGGGGTCATCTAATGAAAAACTGTTTTTT.

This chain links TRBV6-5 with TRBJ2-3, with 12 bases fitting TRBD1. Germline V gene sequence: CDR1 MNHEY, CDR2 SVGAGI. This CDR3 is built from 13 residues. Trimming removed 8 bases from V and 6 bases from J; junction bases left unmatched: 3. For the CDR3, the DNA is TGTGCCAGCCGGGACAGGGGGCCGGATACGCAGTATTTT. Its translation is CASRDRGPDTQYF.

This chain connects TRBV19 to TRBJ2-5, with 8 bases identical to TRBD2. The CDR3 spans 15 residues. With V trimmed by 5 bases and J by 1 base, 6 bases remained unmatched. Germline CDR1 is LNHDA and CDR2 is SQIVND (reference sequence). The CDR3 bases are TGTGCCAGTAGTCGGCGGGAGGTCTCCCAAGAGACCCAGTACTTC. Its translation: CASSRREVSQETQYF.

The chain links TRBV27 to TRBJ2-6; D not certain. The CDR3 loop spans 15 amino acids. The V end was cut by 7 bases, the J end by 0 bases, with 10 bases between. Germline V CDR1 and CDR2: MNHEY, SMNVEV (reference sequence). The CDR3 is CASMSTFSGANVLTF. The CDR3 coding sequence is TGTGCCAGCATGAGCACCTTCTCTGGGGCCAACGTCCTGACTTTC.

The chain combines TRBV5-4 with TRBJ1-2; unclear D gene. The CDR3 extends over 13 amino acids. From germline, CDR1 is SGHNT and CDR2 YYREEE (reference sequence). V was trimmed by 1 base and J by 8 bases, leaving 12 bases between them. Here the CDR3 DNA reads TGTGCCAGCAGCTTGAATGGAGTGAGCGGCTACACCTTC. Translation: CASSLNGVSGYTF.

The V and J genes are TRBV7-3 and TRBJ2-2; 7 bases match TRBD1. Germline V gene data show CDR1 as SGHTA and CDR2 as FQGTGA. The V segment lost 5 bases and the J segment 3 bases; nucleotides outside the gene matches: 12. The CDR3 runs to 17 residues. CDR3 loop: CASSPSTGTAHTGELFF. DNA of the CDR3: TGTGCCAGCAGCCCTTCAACCGGGACAGCGCACACCGGGGAGCTGTTTTTT.

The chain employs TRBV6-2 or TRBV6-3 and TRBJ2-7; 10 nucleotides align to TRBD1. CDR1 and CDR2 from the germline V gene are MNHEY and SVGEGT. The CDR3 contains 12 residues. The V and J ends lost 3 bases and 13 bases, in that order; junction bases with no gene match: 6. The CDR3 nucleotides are TGTGCCAGCAGTTATAGGGGACAGGGGAAATACTTC. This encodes CASSYRGQGKYF.

Here the CDR3 reads CASSLTVLAKNIQYF. CDR3 DNA sequence: TGTGCCAGCTCACTTACAGTTCTAGCCAAAAACATTCAGTACTTC. The gene calls are TRBV18 and TRBJ2-4; D remains ambiguous. The CDR3 length is 15 residues. Germline loops: CDR1 KGHSH, CDR2 LQKENI. Trimming stripped 4 bases from V and 0 bases from J, with 10 bases between.

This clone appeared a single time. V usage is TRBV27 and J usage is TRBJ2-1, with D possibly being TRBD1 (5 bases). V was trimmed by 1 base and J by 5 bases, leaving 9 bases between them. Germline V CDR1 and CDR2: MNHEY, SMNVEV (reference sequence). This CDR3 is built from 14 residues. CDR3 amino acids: CASSLWQGNNEQFF. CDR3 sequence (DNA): TGTGCCAGCAGTTTATGGCAGGGCAACAATGAGCAGTTCTTC.

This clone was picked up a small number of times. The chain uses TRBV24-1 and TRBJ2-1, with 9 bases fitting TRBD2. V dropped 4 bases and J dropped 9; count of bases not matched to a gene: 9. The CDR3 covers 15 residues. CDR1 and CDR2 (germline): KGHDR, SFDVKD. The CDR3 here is CATSDPSGMDGEQFF. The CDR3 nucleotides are TGTGCCACCAGTGACCCTAGCGGGATGGATGGTGAGCAGTTCTTC.